This T cell receptor beta chain was captured by sequencing in a study of CD4 T cells in relation to SARS-CoV-2 and coronaviruses. CDR1 and CDR2 from the germline V gene are LNHDA and SQIVND (reference sequence). The CDR3 covers 14 residues. The V segment lost 7 bases and the J segment 7 bases; nucleotides outside the gene matches: 9. Points on this clone: The antigen remains unidentified.

Libraries were prepared by immunoSEQ multiplex PCR; TCRdb keeps only in-frame clonotypes and omits some of them. The sample consists of 23,000 or so clones, about 80% of them appearing once. Unexposed donor CD4+ T cells date from about 2011-2019, before the COVID-19 pandemic. After 10 to 11 days of culture, CD4+ T cells were isolated. This TCR came from a human donor in good health. The chain carries TRBV19 and TRBJ1-4, with 7 bases aligning to TRBD1. Material for sequencing was CD4+ T cells from PBMCs, cultured in vitro. The CDR3 spells CASTDRATGEKLFF. The CDR3 nucleotides are TGTGCCAGTACAGACAGGGCCACGGGTGAAAAACTGTTTTTT.